This T cell receptor beta chain was captured by sequencing in a study of shared clonotypes between healthy human individuals (dated by TCRdb to between 2020 and 2021). Regarding the complete study: A couple of women and a few men aged 18 to 49 years were included in the cohort. Different laboratories and diverse techniques were used to prepare libraries and sequence TCR repertoires, to increase sequencing depth and limit assay-specific biases. For each donor, three plates each were used for CD4 naive and CD4 memory, two plates were used for CD8 naive, and one plate was used for CD8 memory. Each donor's leukapheresis produced roughly between roughly 0.9 and 8.9 billion PBMCs. Blood TCR repertoires of roughly five healthy adults were deeply sequenced to estimate repertoire size and the extent of clonotype sharing between individuals.

The junction shows trimming of 5 bases on V and 7 bases on J, plus 12 bases between the germline ends. The CDR3 runs 13 residues from the cysteine to the phenylalanine. Only CDR3 DNA is held: 39 bases, read in frame from base 1. The germline V gene (reference sequence) specifies MNHEY as CDR1 and SMNVEV as CDR2. TCR CDR3 regions were amplified from genomic DNA by multiplex PCR using the deep immunoSEQ assay. For each cell subset, the extracted genomic DNA was distributed evenly across all wells of several immunoSEQ 96-well plates, and each plate served as one replicate. For sorted subsets, each replicate PCR was loaded with 200 ng genomic DNA, equivalent to 25,000 to 35,000 T cell genomes. Purified libraries were measured with a Qubit 3.0 fluorometer, size-checked on a Bioanalyzer 2100, and measured again with the KAPA Library Quantification kit. Each immunoSEQ 96-well plate was sequenced on its own single-read 150-cycle Illumina NextSeq 550 flow cell. Processing in the source paper ran as follows. Because the immunoSEQ output included only junctional sequences and no quality scores, the filtering could not be the same as the filtering used for full-length reads. Sequences were annotated with PyIR, a Python wrapper for IgBLAST v1.9, using IMGT germline references to assign V/J genes and CDR3. Any read was removed if the V/J assignment was weak (E-value above 1e-6), the CDR3 was missing, or the read contained stop codons, out-of-frame junctions, or ambiguous translated residues. V3J clonotypes were defined as sequences sharing an identical inferred V gene, J gene, and CDR3 amino acid sequence. The percentage overlap between two repertoires was calculated by dividing the number of shared unique clonotypes by the size of the smaller repertoire. Repertoire richness was assessed with RTK rarefaction, the Chao1 estimator, and Recon v2.1 estimates of unobserved clonotypes. OLGA was used to compute generation probabilities for all TCRbeta clonotypes that the gDNA method yielded from a handful of donors. Held by TCRdb, this immuneACCESS table contains in-frame sequences only and omits some clones. Under half of the omission traces to an unresolved V gene where checked; the cause of the rest is unknown. V, J and clone size reflect that table, while D and trimming were determined from the DNA. Recorded for this sample are over a million clones; about three quarters of them occurred a single time. The top ten constitute approximately 1.3% of the sample.

Overall study results and their limits: Naive subsets generally had larger estimated clonotype richness than memory subsets did. Based on pairwise subsampling, the degree of clonotype sharing among donors was expected to be affected by sequencing depth. Rarefaction of sorted-subset datasets indicated incomplete sequencing despite the large sequencing depth. Approximately 5% of naive CD4, 3.5% of naive CD8, roughly 2.4% of memory CD4, and approximately 0.4% of memory CD8 clonotypes were shared across a few donors. Higher generation probabilities were observed for clonotypes shared by all four sorted-subset donors than for non-shared clonotypes. The genetic and exposure-history diversity represented was limited by the small number of donors. Sampling was restricted to blood, and TCR repertoires in tissues likely differ from the TCR repertoires found in blood.

The donors were healthy, HIV-negative adults with no recently reported acute infections or vaccinations. All donors were Caucasian adults living in Nashville, Tennessee, USA. CD4+ T cells were enriched by magnetic negative selection; naive cells were then positively selected on CD45RA, and the negative fraction formed the memory subset. Blood was collected by leukapheresis, and PBMCs were isolated by Ficoll-Histopaque density gradient centrifugation and then cryopreserved in liquid nitrogen vapor phase. Analytical flow cytometry was used to check the purity and quantity of every magnetically sorted T cell population. From each sorted fraction, genomic DNA was isolated and quantified by UV absorbance on a Nanodrop 2000c. Regarding this clone: Its antigen remains undetermined. No quality values exist for individual bases; no much larger clone is one base distant.

The receptor was isolated from a man aged 18 to 30 in good health. The chain uses TRBV27 and TRBJ1-5; the D gene lacks a confident call. What was sequenced was memory CD4+ T cells sorted from blood. In the paper's terms, the cell subset or site label means: CD45RA-negative fraction. This receptor has the CDR3 CASSDSQGQPQHF. The nucleotide sequence is given as TGTGCCAGCAGTGATAGCCAAGGGCAGCCCCAGCATTTT.